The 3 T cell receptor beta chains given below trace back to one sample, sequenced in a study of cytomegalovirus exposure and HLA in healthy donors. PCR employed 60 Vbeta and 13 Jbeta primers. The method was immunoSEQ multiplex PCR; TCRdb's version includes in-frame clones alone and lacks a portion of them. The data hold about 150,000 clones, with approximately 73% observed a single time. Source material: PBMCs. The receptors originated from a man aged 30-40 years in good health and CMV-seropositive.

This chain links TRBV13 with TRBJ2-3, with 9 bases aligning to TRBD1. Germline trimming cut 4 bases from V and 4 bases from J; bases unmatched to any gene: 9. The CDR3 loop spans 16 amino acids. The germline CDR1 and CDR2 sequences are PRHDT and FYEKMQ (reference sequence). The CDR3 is CASSSAGGTGPDTQYF. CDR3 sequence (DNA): TGTGCCAGCAGCTCGGCCGGGGGGACAGGGCCAGATACGCAGTATTTT.

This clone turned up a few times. CDR3 residues: CASSVDGRASYNEQFF. In nucleotides, the CDR3 is TGTGCCAGCAGCGTAGACGGGAGGGCCTCCTACAATGAGCAGTTCTTC. The chain uses TRBV9 and TRBJ2-1; 8 bases match TRBD2. V shed 0 bases and J 0 bases; nucleotides not matched to a gene: 2. The CDR3 is 16 amino acids. Germline CDR1 is SGDLS and CDR2 is YYNGEE.

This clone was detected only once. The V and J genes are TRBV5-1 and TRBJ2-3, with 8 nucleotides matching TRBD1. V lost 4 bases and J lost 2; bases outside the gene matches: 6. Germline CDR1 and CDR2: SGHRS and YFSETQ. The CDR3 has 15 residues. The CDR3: CASSTGQEDTDTQYF. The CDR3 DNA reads TGCGCCAGCAGCACGGGACAGGAGGACACAGATACGCAGTATTTT.